One and the same sample provided the 22 T cell receptor beta chains below, sequenced in a study of immune evolution from preneoplasia to lung adenocarcinoma. Profiled with immunoSEQ multiplex PCR; TCRdb holds only in-frame clones, not every one. This sample yields around 6,100 clones, of which approximately 80% are seen a single time; 6.5% belongs to the top ten. Sequencing used FFPE lung adenocarcinoma in situ tissue. The receptors shown here come from a person aged 55-80 years with lung adenocarcinoma.

The gene calls are TRBV18 and TRBJ1-2; 7 bases are a match to TRBD1. Trimming removed 2 bases from V and 3 bases from J; junction bases left unmatched: 3. This CDR3 is 14 amino acids long. The V gene's germline CDR1 is KGHSH and CDR2 LQKENI. In nucleotides, the CDR3 is TGTGCCAGCTCACCAGGACAGGCCGACTATGGCTACACCTTC. It codes for CASSPGQADYGYTF. The complete variable domain, with remaining parts taken from reference TRBV18 and TRBJ1-2, reads NAGVMQNPRHLVRRRGQEARLRCSPMKGHSHVYWYRQLPEEGLKFMVYLQKENIIDESGMPKERFSAEFPKEGPSILRIQQVVRGDSAAYFCASSPGQADYGYTFGSGTRLTVV.

The chain recombines TRBV5-1 with TRBJ2-3, with D tentatively TRBD1 (5 bases). The CDR3 is 15 residues long. V dropped 4 bases and J dropped 6 bases, with 18 bases sitting between them. Germline V gene lookup returns CDR1 SGHRS and CDR2 YFSETQ. The CDR3 nucleotides read TGCGCCAGCAGCCCTGACAGACCCGACGTGGATACGCAGTATTTT. Translating it yields CASSPDRPDVDTQYF.

The chain recombines TRBV11-1 with TRBJ1-1; D is uncertain. This CDR3 has 15 amino acids. Trimming stripped 5 bases from V and 1 base from J, with 14 bases between. CDR1 and CDR2 from the germline V gene are SGHAT and FQDESV (reference sequence). The CDR3 DNA follows: TGTGCCAGCAGCGACAAGTACCCCGGGAACACTGAAGCTTTCTTT. It encodes CASSDKYPGNTEAFF.

This clone was seen a single time. The chain joins TRBV19 to TRBJ1-1; D gene uncertain. V dropped 5 bases and J dropped 2 bases, with 12 bases sitting between them. Germline V CDR1 and CDR2: LNHDA, SQIVND (reference sequence). CDR3 length: 14 amino acids. The CDR3 sequence is CASSPRTGNTEAFF. The CDR3 coding sequence is TGTGCCAGTAGTCCCCGGACTGGCAACACTGAAGCTTTCTTT.

The chain joins TRBV7-9 to TRBJ2-1, with 10 positions matching TRBD2. CDR1 and CDR2 (germline): SEHNR, FQNEAQ (reference sequence). The J segment lost 7 bases and the V segment lost 7 bases, leaving 7 bases of the junction unmatched. This CDR3 is 14 amino acids long. The CDR3 is CASIEKRGGNEQFF. The CDR3 DNA is TGTGCCAGCATCGAGAAGCGGGGGGGAAATGAGCAGTTCTTC. Full variable domain (rest looked up from reference TRBV7-9 and TRBJ2-1): DTGVSQNPRHKITKRGQNVTFRCDPISEHNRLYWYRQTLGQGPEFLTYFQNEAQLEKSRLLSDRFSAERPKGSFSTLEIQRTEQGDSAMYLCASIEKRGGNEQFFGPGTRLTVL.

This clone has a single count. This chain connects TRBV4-1 to TRBJ1-5; D may be TRBD1 (5 bases). The CDR3 contains 15 residues. CDR1 is MGHRA, CDR2 YSYEKL, per germline. The ends were cut back, 2 bases at V and 2 bases at J, with 10 bases in the middle. DNA for the CDR3: TGCGCCAGCAGCCAAAGGGGAGGGGGCAATCAGCCCCAGCATTTT. Its translation is CASSQRGGGNQPQHF.

This chain joins TRBV10-3 and TRBJ1-4, with D uncertain. V dropped 0 bases and J dropped 7 bases, with 12 bases sitting between them. CDR1 is ENHRY and CDR2 is SYGVKD in the germline V gene. The CDR3 length is 15 residues. The CDR3 DNA sequence: TGTGCCATCAGTGAGTCGAATAGGAAGGGTGAAAAACTGTTTTTT. Protein: CAISESNRKGEKLFF.

The chain combines TRBV6-1 with TRBJ2-6; D unresolved. This CDR3 comprises 15 residues. Deletions cut 2 bases from V and 3 bases from J, with 8 bases between. Germline loops: CDR1 MNHNS, CDR2 SASEGT. CDR3 DNA sequence: TGTGCCAGCAGTGAAAGGTTAAGTGGGGCCAACGTCCTGACTTTC. It translates to CASSERLSGANVLTF.

The chain uses TRBV5-8 and TRBJ2-1; perhaps D is TRBD1 or TRBD2 (6 bases each). Trimming took 1 base from V and 4 from J, leaving 24 bases between them. The CDR3 length is 19 residues. CDR1 SGHTS and CDR2 YDEGEE come from the germline V gene. The DNA of the CDR3 is TGTGCCAGCAGCTTGTTTTCCCGAAATGATTGGGGGGCGTACAATGAGCAGTTCTTC. Encoded protein: CASSLFSRNDWGAYNEQFF.

The gene calls are TRBV7-6 and TRBJ2-7; TRBD1 matches 10 bases. After removal of 3 bases from V and 0 bases from J, the junction contained 5 bases not matched to a gene. CDR3 length: 16 amino acids. Germline V lookup: CDR1 SGHVS, CDR2 FNYEAQ. The CDR3 DNA reads TGTGCCAGCAGCTTGACAGGGGGCATGAGCTCCTACGAGCAGTACTTC. Encoded protein: CASSLTGGMSSYEQYF.

The CDR3 loop reads CASTESLNTEAFF. The CDR3 DNA reads TGTGCCAGCACAGAGTCCCTAAACACTGAAGCTTTCTTT. This chain uses TRBV6-1 with TRBJ1-1; no clear D. V was clipped by 7 bases and J by 2 bases, with 11 bases between them. CDR1 is MNHNS and CDR2 is SASEGT in the germline V gene. The CDR3 spans 13 residues.

The chain uses TRBV28 and TRBJ2-5; D is possibly TRBD1 (6 bases). The CDR3 runs 14 residues. The V gene lost 4 bases and the J gene lost 4 bases, with 13 bases spanning the gap. Germline V gene lookup returns CDR1 MDHEN and CDR2 SYDVKM. CDR3 in amino acids: CASSSPNRVETQYF. CDR3 in DNA: TGTGCCAGCAGTTCCCCCAACAGGGTAGAGACCCAGTACTTC. Filled out from reference TRBV28 and TRBJ2-5, the complete variable domain reads DVKVTQSSRYLVKRTGEKVFLECVQDMDHENMFWYRQDPGLGLRLIYFSYDVKMKEKGDIPEGYSVSREKKERFSLILESASTNQTSMYLCASSSPNRVETQYFGPGTRLLVL.

This clone has only one observation. This sequence joins TRBV7-3 and TRBJ2-1, with D possibly matching TRBD2 (5 bases). CDR3 length equals 15 residues. The germline V gene encodes CDR1 SGHTA and CDR2 FQGTGA. V was cut by 3 bases and J by 6 bases, with 15 bases left in between. The DNA for the CDR3 is TGTGCCAGCAGCTTGGGTTTTGAGCGGACCAATGAGCAGTTCTTC. It codes for CASSLGFERTNEQFF.

This clone was observed once. The V and J genes are TRBV5-1 and TRBJ2-5; maybe TRBD1 (5 bases). Per germline, CDR1 SGHRS and CDR2 YFSETQ. The CDR3 runs 13 residues. The V end lost 3 bases, the J end lost 1 base, and 7 bases lay between the germline ends. The CDR3 is CASSWGSQETQYF. The CDR3 nucleotides read TGCGCCAGCAGCTGGGGCAGCCAAGAGACCCAGTACTTC.

The V and J genes are TRBV27 and TRBJ2-6; TRBD1 aligns across 9 bases. V dropped 10 bases and J dropped 2; count of bases not matched to a gene: 9. Germline CDR1 MNHEY, CDR2 SMNVEV (reference sequence). The CDR3 covers 16 residues. For the CDR3, the DNA is TGTGCCACTGGAAGACAGGGGGGAGCTGGGGCCAACGTCCTGACTTTC. Amino acid sequence: CATGRQGGAGANVLTF.

V and J are TRBV30 and TRBJ1-5, with D perhaps matching TRBD1 (5 bases). The CDR3 is made up of 15 amino acids. V lost 0 bases and J 4 bases, leaving 13 bases between the germline ends. Germline assignment: CDR1 GTSNPN and CDR2 SVGIG (reference sequence). The CDR3 sequence: CAWSVGGQGNQPQHF. CDR3 DNA sequence: TGTGCCTGGAGTGTTGGAGGGCAGGGTAATCAGCCCCAGCATTTT.

The CDR3 nucleotides are TGCGCCAGCAGCCAAGATTTAGCGGGGGGTACCGAGCAGTACTTC. The encoded protein is CASSQDLAGGTEQYF. V usage is TRBV4-3 and J usage is TRBJ2-7, with 10 nucleotides matching TRBD2. V was pared by 0 bases and J by 6 bases, with 5 bases of the junction left unmatched. From germline, CDR1 is LGHNA and CDR2 YSLEER. The CDR3 extends over 15 amino acids.

The chain is built from TRBV5-2 and TRBJ1-2. TRBV5-2 is recorded as a pseudogene. The CDR3 runs to 12 residues. This chain's CDR3 is CASLGPFYGYTF. The CDR3 DNA follows: TGCGCCAGCCTAGGGCCTTTCTATGGCTACACCTTC.

The chain links TRBV5-6 to TRBJ1-3; D gene unclear. The CDR3 contains 15 residues. Per the germline V gene, CDR1 is SGHDT and CDR2 is YYEEEE. Between the trimmed V and J ends, which lost 4 bases and 2 bases, there was a span of 13 bases. The CDR3, as DNA: TGTGCCAGCAGCACAGTCCCGGGCGCTGGAAACACCATATATTTT. It translates to CASSTVPGAGNTIYF.

This clone was counted only a few times. The chain links TRBV18 to TRBJ2-5; D tentatively reads TRBD1 or TRBD2 (5 bases each). This CDR3 is built from 17 residues. The V gene's germline CDR1 is KGHSH and CDR2 LQKENI. Trimming stripped 5 bases from V and 0 bases from J, with 19 bases between. The CDR3, as DNA: TGTGCCAGCTCAGCCCGCCGGGACGGTGGTTACCAAGAGACCCAGTACTTC. Translating it yields CASSARRDGGYQETQYF.

In regard to this clone: A read error may produce the germline difference seen at one junction end. The chain couples TRBV7-7 to TRBJ2-7; 8 positions agree with TRBD2. Looked up from germline, CDR1 is SSHAT and CDR2 is FNYEAQ (reference sequence). The CDR3 runs to 15 residues. The CDR3 protein is CASSLGDGGAYEQYF. CDR3 DNA sequence: TGTGCTAGCAGCTTAGGGGACGGGGGGGCCTACGAGCAGTACTTC.

The chain carries TRBV5-5 and TRBJ2-3, with 8 bases fitting TRBD2. The length of the CDR3 is 14 residues. CDR1 SGHKS and CDR2 YYEKEE come from the germline V gene (reference sequence). Germline trimming cut 4 bases from V and 1 base from J; bases unmatched to any gene: 2. The CDR3 reads CASSPTSGTDTQYF. The CDR3 nucleotides are TGTGCCAGCAGCCCGACTAGCGGCACAGATACGCAGTATTTT.